Reported below is one TCR beta chain. At one boundary the junction diverges from the germline segment, which might be a read error. The source of the sample is a study of blood T cell repertoires in COVID-19. The overall study: COVID-19 samples collected from the United States, Italy and Spain covered acute and convalescent phases. The analysed material was cDNA or gDNA that came from T cells, B-cell-depleted T cells, or PBMCs.

This CDR3 is 11 amino acids long. CDR1 is LGHDT, CDR2 YNNKEL, per germline (reference sequence). Clones were sequenced by immunoSEQ multiplex PCR, and TCRdb holds only the in-frame ones, with some missing. There are a few hundred thousand clones in the sample; approximately 84% occur only once, and over 1.5% lies in the top ten. The sequence derives from a man aged 35 to 55 with active or convalescent COVID-19. V is TRBV3-1 (or the pseudogene TRBV3-2) and J is TRBJ2-7; D remains ambiguous. The sample taken for sequencing was peripheral blood. The CDR3 loop reads CASRGSHEQYF. In DNA form, the CDR3 reads TGTGCCAGCCGAGGCTCCCACGAGCAGTACTTC.